Following are 29 T cell receptor beta chains from one sample sequenced in a study of cytomegalovirus exposure and HLA in healthy donors. Vbeta (60) and Jbeta (13) primers were used in the PCR. Using immunoSEQ multiplex PCR, the repertoire was profiled, and TCRdb retains in-frame clones only, with some absent. Seen here are approximately 110,000 clones, more than 60% observed once, and the top ten hold about 5.2%. The material sequenced was PBMCs. These receptors were taken from a female donor in good health and CMV-seropositive.

The chain carries TRBV27 and TRBJ2-2; 10 bases fit TRBD2. Germline CDR1 and CDR2: MNHEY and SMNVEV (reference sequence). CDR3 length: 16 amino acids. Trimming cost V 3 bases and J 6 bases; bases outside gene matches: 7. The CDR3 DNA follows: TGTGCCAGCAGTTTTTCCCCCCTAGCGGGAGCCGGGGAGCTGTTTTTT. Translated: CASSFSPLAGAGELFF.

The chain employs TRBV6-5 and TRBJ1-3; D gene unclear. In germline, CDR1 is MNHEY, CDR2 SVGAGI. The CDR3 runs to 15 residues. Trimming removed 2 bases at V and 0 bases at J, with 8 bases between. DNA for the CDR3: TGTGCCAGCAGTTACGATCTGAGCTCTGGAAACACCATATATTTT. Its translation is CASSYDLSSGNTIYF.

This clone was seen more than once but under ten times. This chain connects TRBV28 to TRBJ1-4; D is unclear. Per germline, CDR1 MDHEN and CDR2 SYDVKM. The CDR3 contains 12 residues. The ends were cut back, 6 bases at V and 2 bases at J, with 4 bases in the middle. The CDR3 here is CASSLTNEKLFF. In DNA, the CDR3 is TGTGCCAGCAGCCTGACTAATGAAAAACTGTTTTTT.

The rearrangement uses TRBV7-9 and TRBJ1-1; D remains unclear. Germline V lookup: CDR1 SEHNR, CDR2 FQNEAQ (reference sequence). CDR3 length equals 12 residues. The germline V and J ends were trimmed by 5 bases and 1 base, with 5 bases remaining between them. The CDR3 loop reads CASSRRNTEAFF. The CDR3 DNA follows: TGTGCCAGCAGCCGTAGGAACACTGAAGCTTTCTTT. The whole variable domain, remainder taken from reference TRBV7-9 and TRBJ1-1, is DTGVSQNPRHKITKRGQNVTFRCDPISEHNRLYWYRQTLGQGPEFLTYFQNEAQLEKSRLLSDRFSAERPKGSFSTLEIQRTEQGDSAMYLCASSRRNTEAFFGQGTRLTVV.

This clone was observed once. V and J are TRBV30 and TRBJ1-4; D ambiguous. Trimming stripped 0 bases from V and 0 bases from J, with 11 bases between. Germline V gives CDR1 GTSNPN, CDR2 SVGIG (reference sequence). CDR3 length: 16 residues. The CDR3: CAWSVPGVSTNEKLFF. CDR3 DNA sequence: TGTGCCTGGAGTGTACCCGGGGTTTCAACTAATGAAAAACTGTTTTTT.

This clone was seen just once. This rearrangement joins TRBV2 to TRBJ2-2; possible D gene TRBD1, 6 bases. Germline CDR1 is SNHLY and CDR2 is FYNNEI. The CDR3 has 15 residues. V dropped 7 bases and J dropped 1 base, with 13 bases sitting between them. The CDR3 nucleotides are TGTGCCAGCACCGCACAGGGCGGGAACACCGGGGAGCTGTTTTTT. Its translation: CASTAQGGNTGELFF.

The genes are TRBV30 and TRBJ1-2, with TRBD1 identical over 9 bases. CDR1 is GTSNPN, CDR2 SVGIG, per germline (reference sequence). The length of the CDR3 is 15 residues. Unmatched junction bases numbered 8, after V lost 2 bases and J lost 4 bases. The CDR3 is CAWSTGTGPSYGYTF. Here the CDR3 DNA reads TGTGCCTGGAGTACAGGGACAGGGCCAAGCTATGGCTACACCTTC.

The chain links TRBV7-9 to TRBJ2-7; the match to TRBD2 covers 8 bases. Per the germline V gene, CDR1 is SEHNR and CDR2 is FQNEAQ (reference sequence). V was pared by 3 bases and J by 6 bases, with 13 bases of the junction left unmatched. The CDR3 spans 16 residues. The DNA of the CDR3 is TGTGCCAGCAGCTTTGTGCTTCGAGCGGGAGAATCCGAGCAGTACTTC. It translates to CASSFVLRAGESEQYF.

V gene TRBV29-1 combines with J gene TRBJ1-1; D gene uncertain. This CDR3 has 12 amino acids. Deletions cut 7 bases from V and 3 bases from J, with 12 bases between. Germline-derived CDR1 and CDR2 are SQVTM and ANQGSEA. The CDR3 reads CSAAPPDTEAFF. The CDR3 coding sequence is TGCAGCGCTGCGCCTCCCGACACTGAAGCTTTCTTT.

A few counts support this clone. The J gene is TRBJ2-5, the V gene TRBV18; 10 nucleotides align to TRBD2. J gave up 5 bases and V 2 bases, and 5 bases lay outside the gene matches. The CDR3 is 15 amino acids. Germline CDR1 KGHSH, CDR2 LQKENI. In DNA form, the CDR3 reads TGTGCCAGCTCACCAAAGCTGACTAGCGGGGAGACCCAGTACTTC. Its translation: CASSPKLTSGETQYF.

The chain is built from TRBV5-1 and TRBJ1-3; the D is unclear. Trimming removed 4 bases from V and 4 bases from J, with 9 bases in between. CDR1 and CDR2 from the germline V gene are SGHRS and YFSETQ. The CDR3 runs 13 residues. The CDR3 is CASSPLEGNTIYF. The DNA of the CDR3 is TGCGCCAGCAGCCCACTAGAGGGAAACACCATATATTTT. Full variable domain (missing parts from reference TRBV5-1 and TRBJ1-3): KAGVTQTPRYLIKTRGQQVTLSCSPISGHRSVSWYQQTPGQGLQFLFEYFSETQRNKGNFPGRFSGRQFSNSRSEMNVSTLELGDSALYLCASSPLEGNTIYFGEGSWLTVV.

The CDR3 loop is CASSPRQGAMPGYTF. CDR3 in DNA: TGTGCCAGCTCACCACGGCAGGGCGCTATGCCAGGCTACACCTTC. This sequence joins TRBV18 and TRBJ1-2; tentatively, D is TRBD1 (5 bases). CDR1 and CDR2 from the germline V gene are KGHSH and LQKENI. Trimming pared 1 base from V and 8 bases from J, leaving 17 bases between. CDR3 size: 15 residues. The entire variable domain, with the rest obtained from reference TRBV18 and TRBJ1-2, is as follows: NAGVMQNPRHLVRRRGQEARLRCSPMKGHSHVYWYRQLPEEGLKFMVYLQKENIIDESGMPKERFSAEFPKEGPSILRIQQVVRGDSAAYFCASSPRQGAMPGYTFGSGTRLTVV.

The genes are TRBV19 and TRBJ1-5; 10 bases line up with TRBD1. From germline, CDR1 is LNHDA and CDR2 SQIVND (reference sequence). The V gene end was trimmed by 6 bases and the J gene end by 3 bases; junction bases not matched to a gene: 8. The CDR3 extends over 16 amino acids. The chain's CDR3 is CASRGGTGATNQPQHF. The CDR3 region has the DNA TGTGCCAGTAGAGGGGGGACAGGGGCAACCAATCAGCCCCAGCATTTT.

The rearrangement joins TRBV28 to TRBJ2-5; D gene uncertain. The CDR3 spans 13 residues. Germline-derived CDR1 and CDR2 are MDHEN and SYDVKM. V dropped 5 bases and J dropped 5 bases, with 12 bases sitting between them. The CDR3 coding sequence is TGTGCCAGCAGTGTAACAGTTTCGGAGACCCAGTACTTC. Translation: CASSVTVSETQYF.

The chain carries TRBV11-1 and TRBJ1-4; 7 nucleotides match TRBD1. CDR1 and CDR2 (germline): SGHAT, FQDESV (reference sequence). The CDR3 loop spans 16 amino acids. Trimming cost V 6 bases and J 4 bases; bases outside gene matches: 11. The CDR3 spells CASSYRSGQINEKLFF. The CDR3 DNA reads as TGTGCCAGCAGTTACCGATCGGGACAGATTAATGAAAAACTGTTTTTT. The full variable domain, with the rest looked up from reference TRBV11-1 and TRBJ1-4, is EAEVAQSPRYKITEKSQAVAFWCDPISGHATLYWYRQILGQGPELLVQFQDESVVDDSQLPKDRFSAERLKGVDSTLKIQPAELGDSAMYLCASSYRSGQINEKLFFGSGTQLSVL.

The chain employs TRBV28 and TRBJ2-7, with 8 positions matching TRBD1. The J segment lost 3 bases and the V segment lost 6 bases, leaving 10 bases of the junction unmatched. Germline CDR1 is MDHEN and CDR2 is SYDVKM. The CDR3 is made up of 15 amino acids. Here the CDR3 DNA reads TGTGCCAGCAGGGGGATCGGGACAGGCCACTACGAGCAGTACTTC. Residues: CASRGIGTGHYEQYF.

The chain uses TRBV12-5 and TRBJ1-2; D ambiguous. Germline-derived CDR1 and CDR2 are LGHNT and FRNRAP. This CDR3 spans 15 amino acids. V was cut by 3 bases and J by 5 bases, with 16 bases left in between. DNA for the CDR3: TGTGCTAGTGGTTTCGGTGAGCGACCCCAGTATGGCTACACCTTC. Its protein is CASGFGERPQYGYTF. The full variable domain, in which reference TRBV12-5 and TRBJ1-2 provide the parts outside the CDR3, is DARVTQTPRHKVTEMGQEVTMRCQPILGHNTVFWYRQTMMQGLELLAYFRNRAPLDDSGMPKDRFSAEMPDATLATLKIQPSEPRDSAVYFCASGFGERPQYGYTFGSGTRLTVV.

V gene TRBV29-1 combines with J gene TRBJ2-7; 8 bases align to TRBD1. This CDR3 spans 12 amino acids. Germline CDR1 SQVTM, CDR2 ANQGSEA. V shed 6 bases and J 7 bases; nucleotides not matched to a gene: 8. The CDR3 protein is CSVAGQAGEQYF. The CDR3 DNA follows: TGCAGCGTCGCGGGACAGGCGGGTGAGCAGTACTTC.

The rearrangement uses TRBV27 and TRBJ2-2; 8 bases match TRBD1. The CDR3 sequence is 17 residues long. CDR1 and CDR2 (germline): MNHEY, SMNVEV (reference sequence). Trimming removed 5 bases from V and 3 bases from J; junction bases left unmatched: 11. CDR3 in amino acids: CASSLPRTGMDTGELFF. The CDR3, as DNA: TGTGCCAGCAGTCTACCGCGGACAGGGATGGACACCGGGGAGCTGTTTTTT.

This clone was seen once. The gene calls are TRBV19 and TRBJ1-2, with D possibly TRBD1 on 6 matching bases. This CDR3 is built from 12 residues. Trimming removed 9 bases from V and 4 bases from J, with 12 bases in between. Germline assignment: CDR1 LNHDA and CDR2 SQIVND (reference sequence). The CDR3 loop is CASQGISYGYTF. CDR3 nucleotides: TGTGCCAGCCAGGGGATCAGCTATGGCTACACCTTC.

The chain is built from TRBV6-1 and TRBJ1-5; 9 nucleotides agree with TRBD1. The CDR3 is 15 amino acids. Looked up from germline, CDR1 is MNHNS and CDR2 is SASEGT. Trimming cost V 6 bases and J 4 bases; bases outside gene matches: 7. DNA of the CDR3: TGTGCCAGCAGCGCGGGACAGGGCGTAAATCAGCCCCAGCATTTT. Translation: CASSAGQGVNQPQHF.

V and J are TRBV11-2 and TRBJ2-7, with a possible D match to TRBD2 (6 bases). The V gene lost 4 bases and the J gene lost 3 bases, with 13 bases spanning the gap. This CDR3 has 14 residues. Germline V lookup: CDR1 SGHAT, CDR2 FQNNGV. CDR3 bases: TGTGCCAGCAGCTCCGGGACTGGCCTCTACGAGCAGTACTTC. This translates into CASSSGTGLYEQYF.

V is TRBV2 and J is TRBJ1-5, with 8 bases aligning to TRBD1. With 3 bases clipped from V and 4 bases from J, the junction kept 5 bases outside the gene matches. The CDR3 extends over 15 amino acids. The germline CDR1 and CDR2 sequences are SNHLY and FYNNEI. In nucleotides, the CDR3 is TGTGCCAGCAGTGAGTTGTACAGGGGGAATCAGCCCCAGCATTTT. It translates to CASSELYRGNQPQHF.

This chain uses TRBV5-1 with TRBJ2-1; D gene unclear. The V end lost 4 bases, the J end lost 3 bases, and 5 bases lay between the germline ends. The CDR3 runs to 12 residues. Germline CDR1 SGHRS, CDR2 YFSETQ. The DNA for the CDR3 is TGCGCCAGCAGCCCAGACTACAATGAGCAGTTCTTC. Its protein is CASSPDYNEQFF.

This chain connects TRBV30 to TRBJ1-6; tentative D call: TRBD1 (5 bases). The CDR3 consists of 13 residues. V was pared by 4 bases and J by 6 bases, with 10 bases between. Germline CDR1 GTSNPN, CDR2 SVGIG (reference sequence). CDR3 protein: CAWTGGGNSPLHF. Here the CDR3 DNA reads TGTGCCTGGACGGGGGGGGGTAATTCACCCCTCCACTTT.

The count of this clone is one. A read error may produce the germline difference seen at one junction end. The chain is built from TRBV7-7 and TRBJ2-2; 11 nucleotides line up with TRBD2. CDR1 is SSHAT, CDR2 FNYEAQ, per germline (reference sequence). CDR3 length equals 18 residues. This chain's CDR3 is CASSNEEGLAANTGELFF. CDR3 DNA sequence: TGTGCTAGCAGCAACGAGGAGGGACTAGCGGCGAACACCGGGGAGCTGTTTTTT.

The chain combines TRBV7-9 with TRBJ1-2; no reliable D call. Looked up from germline, CDR1 is SEHNR and CDR2 is FQNEAQ (reference sequence). V was clipped by 5 bases and J by 6 bases, with 13 bases between them. This CDR3 comprises 13 residues. The CDR3 loop is CASSREGMDGYTF. CDR3 bases: TGTGCCAGCAGCCGGGAAGGGATGGATGGCTACACCTTC. The whole variable domain, remainder taken from reference TRBV7-9 and TRBJ1-2, is DTGVSQNPRHKITKRGQNVTFRCDPISEHNRLYWYRQTLGQGPEFLTYFQNEAQLEKSRLLSDRFSAERPKGSFSTLEIQRTEQGDSAMYLCASSREGMDGYTFGSGTRLTVV.

This chain connects TRBV5-4 to TRBJ1-2, with a tentative D call TRBD1 (5 bases). This CDR3 is 15 amino acids long. V was trimmed by 1 base and J by 8 bases, leaving 18 bases between them. Germline loops: CDR1 SGHNT, CDR2 YYREEE (reference sequence). The CDR3 DNA follows: TGTGCCAGCAGCTTGAATGTGGCAGGGATGCGAGGCTACACCTTC. Translating it yields CASSLNVAGMRGYTF.

This chain joins TRBV6-4 and TRBJ1-6; TRBD1 matches at 7 bases. Germline V lookup: CDR1 MRHNA, CDR2 SNTAGT. This CDR3 comprises 16 residues. Trimming at V came to 4 bases and at J to 7 bases, leaving 10 bases not matched to a gene. CDR3 nucleotide sequence: TGTGCCAGCAGTGCCGGGACAGTCCTTTGGAATTCACCCCTCCACTTT. It encodes CASSAGTVLWNSPLHF.